The rows below give T cell receptor beta chains drawn from one sample of a study of shared clonotypes between healthy human individuals. The protocol was immunoSEQ multiplex PCR, while the TCRdb copy is restricted to in-frame clones and leaves out a portion. The sample yields hundreds of thousands of clones, around 80% seen once. The sequencing input was PBMCs. The receptor source for this set is a woman between 40 and 55 years old in good health. Some clones in this sample may be carry-over from other donors' samples. The CDR3 runs from the conserved cysteine through the conserved F or W. D genes are given only for firm matches. The size field is filled for only some rows; it gives once, few, many or a size class.

clone_size,d_call,j_call,v_call,cdr3_nt,cdr3_aa
NA,NA,TRBJ2-5,TRBV7-3,TGTGCCAGCAGCCCCCCCGGGACTCCCCAAGAGACCCAGTACTTC,CASSPPGTPQETQYF
few,NA,TRBJ1-2,TRBV18,TGTGCCAGCTCCAACAGAGCTAACTATGGCTACACCTTC,CASSNRANYGYTF
NA,NA,TRBJ2-3,TRBV28,TGTGCCAGCAGTACCCAAGGTAGAGGGGTTACGCAGTATTTT,CASSTQGRGVTQYF
NA,NA,TRBJ1-1,TRBV4-3,TGCGCCAGCAGCCAAGATACGGGGTACCATAACACTGAAGCTTTCTTT,CASSQDTGYHNTEAFF
NA,TRBD1,TRBJ1-1,TRBV29-1,TGCAGCGTACGATCAGGGGGGAACACTGAAGCTTTCTTT,CSVRSGGNTEAFF
NA,NA,TRBJ2-7,TRBV4-1,TGCGCCAGCAGCCAAGGGGGCAGGGGCTACGAGCAGTACTTC,CASSQGGRGYEQYF
few,TRBD1,TRBJ1-3,TRBV10-3,TGTGCCACCAAACTCAGAACCGGGACAGGGGGAAACACCATATATTTT,CATKLRTGTGGNTIYF
NA,NA,TRBJ2-1,TRBV10-2,TGCGCCAGCAGTGAGTCGGTACAGGCCTCGGGATACAATGAGCAGTTCTTC,CASSESVQASGYNEQFF
many,TRBD2,TRBJ2-3,TRBV15,TGTGCCACCAGCGGAGTCGCGGGAGGGTCAGATACGCAGTATTTT,CATSGVAGGSDTQYF
few,TRBD1,TRBJ1-1,TRBV5-1,TGCGCCAGCAGCCCCGGGGGACAGATTCATGAAGCTTTCTTT,CASSPGGQIHEAFF
NA,NA,TRBJ1-1,TRBV29-1,TGCAGCGTTCGAGGCGTGAACACTGAAGCTTTCTTT,CSVRGVNTEAFF
NA,NA,TRBJ2-3,TRBV5-1,TGCGCCAGCAGCTTGATGCCCGTCACAGATACGCAGTATTTT,CASSLMPVTDTQYF
NA,TRBD2,TRBJ2-3,TRBV5-1,TGCGCCAGCAGCACTTGGACTAGCGGGAGAAGTGATACGCAGTATTTT,CASSTWTSGRSDTQYF
NA,NA,TRBJ2-4,TRBV7-9,TGTGCCAGCAGCTATCAGGGCGGACTCGGAAACATTCAGTACTTC,CASSYQGGLGNIQYF
NA,NA,TRBJ2-1,TRBV2,TGTGCCAGCAAGGAGGCGAGCTCCTACAATGAGCAGTTCTTC,CASKEASSYNEQFF